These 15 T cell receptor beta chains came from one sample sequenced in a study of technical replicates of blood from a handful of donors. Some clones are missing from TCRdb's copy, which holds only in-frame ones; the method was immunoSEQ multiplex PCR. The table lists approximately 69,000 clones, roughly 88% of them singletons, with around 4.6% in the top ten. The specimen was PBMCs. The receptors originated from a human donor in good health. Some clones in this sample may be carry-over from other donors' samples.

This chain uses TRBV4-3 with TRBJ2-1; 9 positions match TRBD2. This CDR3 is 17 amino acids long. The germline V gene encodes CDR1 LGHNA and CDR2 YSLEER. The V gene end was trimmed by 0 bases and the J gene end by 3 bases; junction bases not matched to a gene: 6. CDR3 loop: CASSQDPTSGNYNEQFF. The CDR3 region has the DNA TGCGCCAGCAGCCAAGATCCGACTAGCGGAAACTACAATGAGCAGTTCTTC.

The CDR3 region has the DNA TGTGCCAGCAGCTCCACTACGGTCCCCTACGAGCAGTACTTC. Translated: CASSSTTVPYEQYF. The chain recombines TRBV11-1 with TRBJ2-7; D is uncertain. V dropped 4 bases and J dropped 2 bases, with 12 bases sitting between them. Germline V gene sequence: CDR1 SGHAT, CDR2 FQDESV (reference sequence). CDR3 length: 14 amino acids.

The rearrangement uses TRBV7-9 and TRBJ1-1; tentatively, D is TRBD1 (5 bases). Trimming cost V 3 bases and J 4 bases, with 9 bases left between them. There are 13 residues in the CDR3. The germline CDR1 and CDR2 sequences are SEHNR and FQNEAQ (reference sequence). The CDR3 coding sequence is TGTGCCAGCAGCTTCCAGGGCCCCACTGAAGCTTTCTTT. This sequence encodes CASSFQGPTEAFF.

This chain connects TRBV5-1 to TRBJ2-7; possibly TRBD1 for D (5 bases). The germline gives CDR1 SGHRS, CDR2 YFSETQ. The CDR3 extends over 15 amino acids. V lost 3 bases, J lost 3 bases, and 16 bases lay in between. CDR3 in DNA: TGCGCCAGCAGCTCGAAAGGCAGGGCTAACTACGAGCAGTACTTC. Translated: CASSSKGRANYEQYF. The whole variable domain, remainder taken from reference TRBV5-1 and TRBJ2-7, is KAGVTQTPRYLIKTRGQQVTLSCSPISGHRSVSWYQQTPGQGLQFLFEYFSETQRNKGNFPGRFSGRQFSNSRSEMNVSTLELGDSALYLCASSSKGRANYEQYFGPGTRLTVT.

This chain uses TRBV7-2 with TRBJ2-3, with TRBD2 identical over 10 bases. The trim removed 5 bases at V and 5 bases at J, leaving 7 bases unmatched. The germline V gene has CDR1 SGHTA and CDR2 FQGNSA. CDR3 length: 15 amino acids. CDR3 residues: CTSSPRASGRDTQYF. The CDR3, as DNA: TGTACCAGCAGCCCACGGGCTAGCGGGAGAGATACGCAGTATTTT.

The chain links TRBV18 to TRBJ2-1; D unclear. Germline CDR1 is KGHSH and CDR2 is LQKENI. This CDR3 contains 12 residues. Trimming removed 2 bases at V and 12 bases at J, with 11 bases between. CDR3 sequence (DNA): TGTGCCAGCTCACCAGTTCGAACTGGGCAGTTCTTC. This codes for CASSPVRTGQFF. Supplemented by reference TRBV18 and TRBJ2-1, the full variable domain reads NAGVMQNPRHLVRRRGQEARLRCSPMKGHSHVYWYRQLPEEGLKFMVYLQKENIIDESGMPKERFSAEFPKEGPSILRIQQVVRGDSAAYFCASSPVRTGQFFGPGTRLTVL.

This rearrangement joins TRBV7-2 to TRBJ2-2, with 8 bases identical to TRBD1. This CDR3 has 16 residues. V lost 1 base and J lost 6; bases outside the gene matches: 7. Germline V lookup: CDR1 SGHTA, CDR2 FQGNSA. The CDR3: CASSLGSRGLSGELFF. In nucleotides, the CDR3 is TGTGCCAGCAGCTTAGGGAGCAGGGGGCTCTCCGGGGAGCTGTTTTTT. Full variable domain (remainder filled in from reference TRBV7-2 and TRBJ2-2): GAGVSQSPSNKVTEKGKDVELRCDPISGHTALYWYRQSLGQGLEFLIYFQGNSAPDKSGLPSDRFSAERTGGSVSTLTIQRTQQEDSAVYLCASSLGSRGLSGELFFGEGSRLTVL.

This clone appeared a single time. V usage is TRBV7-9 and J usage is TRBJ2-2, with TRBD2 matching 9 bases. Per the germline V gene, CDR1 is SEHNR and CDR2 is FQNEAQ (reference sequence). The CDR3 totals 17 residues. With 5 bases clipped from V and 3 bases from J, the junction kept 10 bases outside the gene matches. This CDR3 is CASSQFGAGGYTGELFF. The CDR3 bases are TGTGCCAGCAGCCAATTCGGAGCGGGAGGTTACACCGGGGAGCTGTTTTTT.

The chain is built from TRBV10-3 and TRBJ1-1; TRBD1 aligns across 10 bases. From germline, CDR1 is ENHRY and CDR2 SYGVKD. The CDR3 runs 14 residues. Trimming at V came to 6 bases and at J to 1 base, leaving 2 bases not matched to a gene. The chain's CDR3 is CAISRQGANTEAFF. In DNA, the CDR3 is TGTGCCATCAGCCGACAGGGGGCGAACACTGAAGCTTTCTTT.

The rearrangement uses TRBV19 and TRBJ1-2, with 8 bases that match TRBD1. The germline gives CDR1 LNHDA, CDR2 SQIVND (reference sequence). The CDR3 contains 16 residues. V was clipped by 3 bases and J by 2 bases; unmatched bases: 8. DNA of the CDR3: TGTGCCAGTAGTATTCGAACAGGGGGGGTAAACTATGGCTACACCTTC. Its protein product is CASSIRTGGVNYGYTF. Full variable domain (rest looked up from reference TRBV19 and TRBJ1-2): DGGITQSPKYLFRKEGQNVTLSCEQNLNHDAMYWYRQDPGQGLRLIYYSQIVNDFQKGDIAEGYSVSREKKESFPLTVTSAQKNPTAFYLCASSIRTGGVNYGYTFGSGTRLTVV.

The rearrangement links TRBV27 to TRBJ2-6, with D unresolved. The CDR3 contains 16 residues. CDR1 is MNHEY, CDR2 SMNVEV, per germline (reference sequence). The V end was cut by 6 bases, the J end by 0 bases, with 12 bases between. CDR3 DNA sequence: TGTGCCAGCAGCCCCCTCGGTAGCTCTGGGGCCAACGTCCTGACTTTC. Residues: CASSPLGSSGANVLTF. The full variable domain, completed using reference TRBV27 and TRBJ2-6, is EAQVTQNPRYLITVTGKKLTVTCSQNMNHEYMSWYRQDPGLGLRQIYYSMNVEVTDKGDVPEGYKVSRKEKRNFPLILESPSPNQTSLYFCASSPLGSSGANVLTFGAGSRLTVL.

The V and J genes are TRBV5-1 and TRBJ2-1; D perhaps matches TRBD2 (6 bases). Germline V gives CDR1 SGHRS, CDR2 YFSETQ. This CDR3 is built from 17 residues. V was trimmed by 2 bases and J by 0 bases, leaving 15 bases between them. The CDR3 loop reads CASSFFIPGSSYNEQFF. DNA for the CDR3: TGCGCCAGCAGCTTCTTTATCCCCGGGAGCTCCTACAATGAGCAGTTCTTC.

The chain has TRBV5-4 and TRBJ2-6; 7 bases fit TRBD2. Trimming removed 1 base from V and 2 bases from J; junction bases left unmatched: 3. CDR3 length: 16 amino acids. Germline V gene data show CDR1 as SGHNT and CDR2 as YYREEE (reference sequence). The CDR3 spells CASSLSGGTGANVLTF. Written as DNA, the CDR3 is TGTGCCAGCAGCTTGTCCGGGGGGACTGGGGCCAACGTCCTGACTTTC.

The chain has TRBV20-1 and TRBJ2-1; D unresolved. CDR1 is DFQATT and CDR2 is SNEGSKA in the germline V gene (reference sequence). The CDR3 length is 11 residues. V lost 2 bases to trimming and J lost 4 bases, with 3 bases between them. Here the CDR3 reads CSARIYNEQFF. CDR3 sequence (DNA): TGCAGTGCTAGAATATACAATGAGCAGTTCTTC.

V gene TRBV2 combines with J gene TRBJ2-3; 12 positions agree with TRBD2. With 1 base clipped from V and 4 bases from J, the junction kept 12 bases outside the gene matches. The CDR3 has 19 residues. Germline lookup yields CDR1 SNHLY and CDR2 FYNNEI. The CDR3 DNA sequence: TGTGCCAGCAGTGAAGGATCCCCCCTAGCGGGGGGGCGGCCAGATACGCAGTATTTT. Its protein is CASSEGSPLAGGRPDTQYF.